This TCR beta chain was profiled in a study of blood T cell repertoires in COVID-19. Study-level information: PBMCs, B-cell-depleted T cells, or T cells provided the cDNA or gDNA that made up the material.

This clone has more than one count but fewer than ten. TCRdb keeps only in-frame clones here, not all; method: immunoSEQ multiplex PCR. Among a few hundred thousand clones, around four fifths were seen once, and the ten largest hold 4.6%. CDR3 size: 16 residues. Looked up from germline, CDR1 is SGHAT and CDR2 is FQNNGV. Trimming at V came to 3 bases and at J to 1 base, leaving 8 bases not matched to a gene. The V call is TRBV11-2, the J call TRBJ2-5; 7 nucleotides align to TRBD2. Sequencing was performed on peripheral blood. The sequence was obtained from a man aged 55 to 70 who had recovered from COVID-19. CDR3 DNA: TGTGCCAGCAGCTTTAGGGTAGCGGGCCGCCAAGAGACCCAGTACTTC. It encodes CASSFRVAGRQETQYF. Full variable domain (outside the CDR3, taken from reference TRBV11-2 and TRBJ2-5): EAGVAQSPRYKIIEKRQSVAFWCNPISGHATLYWYQQILGQGPKLLIQFQNNGVVDDSQLPKDRFSAERLKGVDSTLKIQPAKLEDSAVYLCASSFRVAGRQETQYFGPGTRLLVL.